The 27 T cell receptor beta chains below come from one sample, sequenced in a study of blood T cell repertoires in COVID-19. Repertoires were generated with immunoSEQ multiplex PCR, while TCRdb's copy carries only in-frame clones and drops some. The sample shows 170,000 or so clones, roughly 87% of them seen only once. Sequencing input: PBMCs or T cells enriched from blood (not recorded which). The receptors stem from a woman aged 50 to 60 who had recovered from COVID-19.

V and J are TRBV7-6 and TRBJ1-4; the D gene is possibly TRBD1 (5 bases). Germline V lookup: CDR1 SGHVS, CDR2 FNYEAQ. The V end was cut by 1 base, the J end by 8 bases, with 14 bases between. The CDR3 runs 15 residues. Written as DNA, the CDR3 is TGTGCCAGCAGCTTAGAGGCGCAGGGAAGGGAAAAACTGTTTTTT. Translation: CASSLEAQGREKLFF.

The chain carries TRBV6-1 and TRBJ2-2; 9 bases map to TRBD1. The ends lost 2 bases at V and 8 bases at J; junction bases unmatched: 6. Per germline, CDR1 MNHNS and CDR2 SASEGT. The CDR3 is 15 amino acids. The CDR3 here is CASSELGQGSGELFF. DNA of the CDR3: TGTGCCAGCAGTGAATTGGGACAGGGTTCGGGGGAGCTGTTTTTT.

V and J are TRBV7-8 and TRBJ1-1, with TRBD1 identical over 7 bases. The CDR3 spans 15 residues. Germline V gives CDR1 SGHVS, CDR2 FQNEAQ. Trimming removed 2 bases from V and 2 bases from J; junction bases left unmatched: 5. CDR3 DNA sequence: TGTGCCAGCAGCTTAACCGGGACAGCTAACACTGAAGCTTTCTTT. Residues: CASSLTGTANTEAFF.

The count of this clone is one. The chain couples TRBV19 to TRBJ1-2; D may be TRBD1 (6 bases). The V and J ends lost 3 bases and 8 bases respectively, with 19 bases between them. The CDR3 runs to 15 residues. Per germline, CDR1 LNHDA and CDR2 SQIVND (reference sequence). In nucleotides, the CDR3 is TGTGCCAGTAGTATTACAGGGCCTGGCTCGGGGGGCTACACCTTC. Its protein is CASSITGPGSGGYTF.

To note about this clone: Other DNA sequences in this sample translate to the same CDR3. The V gene is TRBV7-9, the J gene TRBJ1-1; the D gene is possibly TRBD1 (6 bases). This CDR3 comprises 13 residues. Germline CDR1 SEHNR, CDR2 FQNEAQ (reference sequence). The ends were cut back, 5 bases at V and 5 bases at J, with 12 bases in the middle. As DNA, the CDR3 is TGTGCCAGCAGCCTCACAGGGACGACTGAAGCTTTCTTT. Protein sequence: CASSLTGTTEAFF. Complete variable domain (other parts from reference TRBV7-9 and TRBJ1-1): DTGVSQNPRHKITKRGQNVTFRCDPISEHNRLYWYRQTLGQGPEFLTYFQNEAQLEKSRLLSDRFSAERPKGSFSTLEIQRTEQGDSAMYLCASSLTGTTEAFFGQGTRLTVV.

The rearrangement links TRBV19 to TRBJ1-4; D gene ambiguous. Trimming removed 2 bases at V and 8 bases at J, with 9 bases between. The germline CDR1 and CDR2 sequences are LNHDA and SQIVND (reference sequence). The CDR3 is 13 amino acids. The CDR3 sequence: CASSISSEEKLFF. The CDR3 region has the DNA TGTGCCAGTAGTATATCATCGGAGGAAAAACTGTTTTTT. The complete variable domain, with remaining parts taken from reference TRBV19 and TRBJ1-4, reads DGGITQSPKYLFRKEGQNVTLSCEQNLNHDAMYWYRQDPGQGLRLIYYSQIVNDFQKGDIAEGYSVSREKKESFPLTVTSAQKNPTAFYLCASSISSEEKLFFGSGTQLSVL.

This clone was seen only once. The rearrangement uses TRBV11-3 and TRBJ1-1; D not resolved. V gave up 1 base and J gave up 1 base, with 7 bases separating them. The germline gives CDR1 SGHNT, CDR2 YENEEA. The length of the CDR3 is 14 residues. CDR3 protein: CASSLGLGNTEAFF. The CDR3 coding sequence is TGTGCCAGCAGCTTAGGGCTAGGGAACACTGAAGCTTTCTTT.

This chain connects TRBV19 to TRBJ1-5, with D uncertain. The CDR3 loop spans 13 amino acids. Germline assignment: CDR1 LNHDA and CDR2 SQIVND (reference sequence). Trimming removed 7 bases from V and 2 bases from J, with 9 bases in between. The CDR3 protein is CASTFGGNQPQHF. The CDR3 bases are TGTGCCAGTACCTTCGGGGGCAATCAGCCCCAGCATTTT.

The gene calls are TRBV6-4 and TRBJ2-3, with 7 positions matching TRBD2. Unmatched junction bases numbered 3, after V lost 3 bases and J lost 0 bases. The CDR3 consists of 15 residues. Germline assignment: CDR1 MRHNA and CDR2 SNTAGT. The CDR3 DNA is TGTGCCAGCAGTGAGGGGGGAGGGAGCACAGATACGCAGTATTTT. Its protein is CASSEGGGSTDTQYF.

The chain links TRBV7-2 to TRBJ1-2, with a tentative D call TRBD1 (6 bases). V lost 1 base and J lost 10, with 13 bases in between. The length of the CDR3 is 13 residues. In germline, CDR1 is SGHTA, CDR2 FQGNSA. This CDR3 is CASSLGQAQLYTF. DNA of the CDR3: TGTGCCAGCAGCTTAGGACAGGCACAACTCTACACCTTC.

At least ten counts were recorded for this clone. One end of the junction does not line up with germline, which may come from a read error. The rearrangement joins TRBV29-1 to TRBJ2-1; 7 bases fit TRBD1. Germline V CDR1 and CDR2: SQVTM, ANQGSEA. The CDR3 has 14 residues. Here the CDR3 DNA reads TGCAGCGGACTATCGGGACAGTCCTCCAATGAGCAGTTCTTC. Its translation is CSGLSGQSSNEQFF.

V and J are TRBV7-2 and TRBJ1-1, with D unresolved. Germline V CDR1 and CDR2: SGHTA, FQGNSA. V was cut by 4 bases and J by 12 bases, with 18 bases left in between. This CDR3 spans 13 amino acids. CDR3 residues: CASSSYRVGGTFF. CDR3 bases: TGTGCCAGCAGCTCGTACCGGGTAGGAGGGACTTTCTTT.

The rearrangement links TRBV19 to TRBJ2-1, with 11 bases fitting TRBD2. After removal of 5 bases from V and 0 bases from J, the junction contained 6 bases not matched to a gene. CDR3 length: 17 amino acids. Germline V gene lookup returns CDR1 LNHDA and CDR2 SQIVND (reference sequence). The CDR3 DNA sequence: TGTGCCAGTAGTGCGGCTAGCGGGAGGTTCTCCTACAATGAGCAGTTCTTC. Protein product: CASSAASGRFSYNEQFF.

The V call is TRBV5-1, the J call TRBJ1-4, with a possible D match to TRBD1 (5 bases). The CDR3 spans 16 residues. Germline V gene data show CDR1 as SGHRS and CDR2 as YFSETQ. V shed 0 bases and J shed 0 bases, with 9 bases lying between them. CDR3 sequence reads: CASSLAGGATNEKLFF. CDR3 DNA: TGCGCCAGCAGCTTGGCCGGGGGTGCAACTAATGAAAAACTGTTTTTT.

This chain uses TRBV7-2 with TRBJ2-3, with 15 bases matching TRBD2. V was clipped by 5 bases and J by 5 bases; unmatched bases: 8. The CDR3 spans 17 residues. CDR1 and CDR2 from the germline V gene are SGHTA and FQGNSA. CDR3: CASSPGLAGGPLDTQYF. CDR3 nucleotides: TGTGCCAGCAGCCCAGGACTAGCGGGAGGGCCCTTAGATACGCAGTATTTT.

CDR3 sequence: CASSTRTGDLGEQFF. CDR3 nucleotide sequence: TGCGCCAGCAGCACTCGGACAGGGGACCTAGGGGAGCAGTTCTTC. V usage is TRBV5-1 and J usage is TRBJ2-1, with TRBD1 identical over 9 bases. After removal of 4 bases from V and 10 bases from J, the junction contained 12 bases not matched to a gene. CDR1 is SGHRS and CDR2 is YFSETQ in the germline V gene. This CDR3 has 15 amino acids. Based on the CDR3 plus reference TRBV5-1 and TRBJ2-1, the full variable domain is KAGVTQTPRYLIKTRGQQVTLSCSPISGHRSVSWYQQTPGQGLQFLFEYFSETQRNKGNFPGRFSGRQFSNSRSEMNVSTLELGDSALYLCASSTRTGDLGEQFFGPGTRLTVL.

V is TRBV5-4 and J is TRBJ1-2; TRBD1 matches at 7 bases. V shed 4 bases and J 5 bases; nucleotides not matched to a gene: 14. Germline V gene lookup returns CDR1 SGHNT and CDR2 YYREEE (reference sequence). The CDR3 covers 16 residues. This chain's CDR3 is CASSPGQASGSYGYTF. The CDR3 DNA is TGTGCCAGCAGCCCCGGACAGGCCTCCGGTTCTTATGGCTACACCTTC.

This sequence joins TRBV28 and TRBJ1-1; possible D gene TRBD1, 5 bases. With 4 bases removed from V and 3 bases from J, the gap between germline ends came to 21 bases. Per germline, CDR1 MDHEN and CDR2 SYDVKM. The CDR3 has 17 residues. The CDR3 reads CASSSPPTVRLDTEAFF. DNA of the CDR3: TGTGCCAGCAGTTCCCCCCCGACAGTTAGGTTGGACACTGAAGCTTTCTTT. Variable domain in full (rest from reference TRBV28 and TRBJ1-1): DVKVTQSSRYLVKRTGEKVFLECVQDMDHENMFWYRQDPGLGLRLIYFSYDVKMKEKGDIPEGYSVSREKKERFSLILESASTNQTSMYLCASSSPPTVRLDTEAFFGQGTRLTVV.

In its sample, this clone was seen many times. The rearrangement links TRBV5-4 to TRBJ2-3; 7 bases match TRBD2. This CDR3 contains 15 residues. J lost 0 bases, V lost 1 base, and 2 bases had no gene match. Looked up from germline, CDR1 is SGHNT and CDR2 is YYREEE (reference sequence). The CDR3 nucleotides are TGTGCCAGCAGCTTGCCAGCGGGGAGCACAGATACGCAGTATTTT. This translates into CASSLPAGSTDTQYF.

This clone was counted only a few times. The chain combines TRBV6-1 with TRBJ2-4; D is perhaps TRBD1 (5 bases). Germline CDR1 MNHNS, CDR2 SASEGT. The V end lost 1 base, the J end lost 7 bases, and 11 bases lay between the germline ends. This CDR3 has 14 residues. The CDR3 nucleotides read TGTGCCAGCAGTGAAGGGACAAAACGGAACATTCAGTACTTC. Its translation is CASSEGTKRNIQYF.

The rearrangement joins TRBV11-2 to TRBJ2-1, with 10 nucleotides matching TRBD2. The J segment lost 0 bases and the V segment lost 5 bases, leaving 10 bases of the junction unmatched. Germline values: CDR1 SGHAT, CDR2 FQNNGV. The CDR3 length is 18 residues. The CDR3 here is CASSGAGGLWSSYNEQFF. CDR3 coding DNA: TGTGCCAGCAGCGGAGCGGGAGGGCTATGGAGCTCCTACAATGAGCAGTTCTTC.

This chain joins TRBV28 and TRBJ1-2; 7 bases align to TRBD1. The CDR3 covers 13 residues. After removal of 6 bases from V and 4 bases from J, the junction contained 5 bases not matched to a gene. Looked up from germline, CDR1 is MDHEN and CDR2 is SYDVKM. Here the CDR3 DNA reads TGTGCCAGCAGCGGGGACAGAAGCTATGGCTACACCTTC. The encoded protein is CASSGDRSYGYTF.

This clone turned up a few times. This chain joins TRBV27 and TRBJ1-1; a possible D gene is TRBD1 (5 bases). Deletions cut 6 bases from V and 10 bases from J, with 18 bases between. From germline, CDR1 is MNHEY and CDR2 SMNVEV (reference sequence). The CDR3 runs 13 residues. The CDR3 sequence is CASSNQGRISAFF. CDR3 bases: TGTGCCAGCAGCAACCAGGGTAGGATTTCAGCTTTCTTT.

V gene TRBV7-9 combines with J gene TRBJ2-1, with 7 bases identical to TRBD1. The CDR3 runs to 13 residues. V lost 2 bases and J lost 7; bases outside the gene matches: 2. CDR1 SEHNR and CDR2 FQNEAQ come from the germline V gene (reference sequence). The CDR3 DNA is TGTGCCAGCAGCTTATACAGGGGAAATGAGCAGTTCTTC. Translation: CASSLYRGNEQFF.

This clone appeared a single time. The J gene is TRBJ2-7, the V gene TRBV27; TRBD2 matches at 8 bases. Germline loops: CDR1 MNHEY, CDR2 SMNVEV (reference sequence). V shed 1 base, J shed 1 base, and the junction held 3 bases outside the gene matches. There are 15 residues in the CDR3. The CDR3 region is CASSLYAGGSYEQYF. CDR3 sequence (DNA): TGTGCCAGCAGTTTATACGCGGGAGGTTCCTACGAGCAGTACTTC.

The chain is built from TRBV5-5 and TRBJ2-7, with a weak D call TRBD1 (6 bases). The CDR3 has 15 residues. Germline V gene data show CDR1 as SGHKS and CDR2 as YYEKEE (reference sequence). V gave up 3 bases and J gave up 3 bases, with 16 bases separating them. The CDR3, as DNA: TGTGCCAGCAGCTCCGGGACACTGGCTGGCTACGAGCAGTACTTC. This codes for CASSSGTLAGYEQYF.

This clone appeared a few times. The chain links TRBV5-8 to TRBJ1-2, with D perhaps matching TRBD1 (6 bases). The CDR3 covers 14 residues. The germline V gene has CDR1 SGHTS and CDR2 YDEGEE. V dropped 1 base and J dropped 2 bases, with 9 bases sitting between them. CDR3 region: CASSLYGQNYGYTF. Written as DNA, the CDR3 is TGTGCCAGCAGCTTGTATGGACAGAACTATGGCTACACCTTC.